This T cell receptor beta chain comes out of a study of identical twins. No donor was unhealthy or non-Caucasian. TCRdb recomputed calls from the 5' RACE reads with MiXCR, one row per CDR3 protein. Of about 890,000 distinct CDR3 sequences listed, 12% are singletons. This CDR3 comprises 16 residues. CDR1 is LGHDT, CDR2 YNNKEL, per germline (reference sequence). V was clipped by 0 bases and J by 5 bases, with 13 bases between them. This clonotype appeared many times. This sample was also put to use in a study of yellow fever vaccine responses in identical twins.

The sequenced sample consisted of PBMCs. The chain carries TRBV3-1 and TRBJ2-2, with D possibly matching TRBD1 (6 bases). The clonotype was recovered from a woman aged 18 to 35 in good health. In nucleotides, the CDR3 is TGTGCCAGCAGCCAAGACACGGGACACAATACCGGGGAGCTGTTTTTT. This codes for CASSQDTGHNTGELFF. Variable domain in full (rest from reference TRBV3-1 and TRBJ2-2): DTAVSQTPKYLVTQMGNDKSIKCEQNLGHDTMYWYKQDSKKFLKIMFSYNNKELIINETVPNRFSPKSPDKAHLNLHINSLELGDSAVYFCASSQDTGHNTGELFFGEGSRLTVL.